The rows below give T cell receptor beta chains drawn from one sample of a study of response to subunit inactivated influenza vaccine. TCRdb called the RT-PCR reads again in MiXCR, with one record for every CDR3 protein. The repertoire includes approximately 730,000 distinct CDR3 sequences, over 11% of them detected once, and around 7% sits in the top ten. The starting material was PBMCs from blood, obtained 14 days before vaccination. These TCRs come from a man between 50 and 59 years old who received an inactivated influenza vaccine. The CDR3 runs from the conserved cysteine through the conserved F or W. A D gene is named only where the DNA matches it firmly. Rows may omit the clone size; those that give it use once, few, many or a size class.

j_gene: TRBJ2-4
abundance: few
v_gene: TRBV6-1
d_gene: NA
len: 16
CDR3aa: CASSEIQRATKNIQYF
CDR3nt: TGTGCCAGCAGTGAAATTCAGCGGGCGACCAAAAACATTCAGTACTTC

j_gene: TRBJ2-2
abundance: few
v_gene: TRBV18
d_gene: NA
len: 14
CDR3aa: CASSHNDNTGELFF
CDR3nt: TGTGCCAGCTCACATAACGACAACACCGGGGAGCTGTTTTTT

j_gene: TRBJ2-7
abundance: few
v_gene: TRBV15
d_gene: TRBD2
len: 14
CDR3aa: CATSRASGKGEQYF
CDR3nt: TGTGCCACCAGCCGAGCTAGCGGGAAGGGGGAGCAGTACTTC

j_gene: TRBJ1-5
abundance: few
v_gene: TRBV4-2
d_gene: TRBD1
len: 15
CDR3aa: CASSQDSTGSQPQHF
CDR3nt: TGTGCCAGCAGCCAAGATTCGACAGGGAGTCAGCCCCAGCATTTT

j_gene: TRBJ2-7
abundance: NA
v_gene: TRBV3-1
d_gene: NA
len: 11
CDR3aa: CASSQGQEQYF
CDR3nt: TGTGCCAGCAGCCAAGGGCAAGAGCAGTACTTC

j_gene: TRBJ2-5
abundance: NA
v_gene: TRBV5-4
d_gene: NA
len: 14
CDR3aa: CASSLVGPSETQYF
CDR3nt: TGTGCCAGCAGCTTGGTTGGCCCCAGTGAGACCCAGTACTTC

j_gene: TRBJ1-1
abundance: NA
v_gene: TRBV14
d_gene: NA
len: 14
CDR3aa: CASSPTQWYTEAFF
CDR3nt: TGTGCCAGCAGCCCAACGCAATGGTACACTGAAGCTTTCTTT

j_gene: TRBJ2-1
abundance: NA
v_gene: TRBV27
d_gene: NA
len: 12
CDR3aa: CASSFRPGEQFF
CDR3nt: TGTGCCAGCAGTTTTAGGCCCGGTGAGCAGTTCTTC

j_gene: TRBJ2-2
abundance: many
v_gene: TRBV15
d_gene: NA
len: 11
CDR3aa: CATGSTGELFF
CDR3nt: TGTGCTACCGGAAGCACCGGGGAGCTGTTTTTT

j_gene: TRBJ1-3
abundance: many
v_gene: TRBV7-2
d_gene: TRBD1
len: 13
CDR3aa: CATAGGGGNTIYF
CDR3nt: TGTGCCACCGCTGGAGGGGGCGGAAACACCATATATTTT

j_gene: TRBJ2-1
abundance: NA
v_gene: TRBV24-1
d_gene: NA
len: 12
CDR3aa: CATSDLGNEQFF
CDR3nt: TGTGCCACCAGTGATTTGGGCAATGAGCAGTTCTTC

j_gene: TRBJ2-2
abundance: many
v_gene: TRBV14
d_gene: NA
len: 14
CDR3aa: CASSRAANTGELFF
CDR3nt: TGTGCCAGCAGCCGAGCAGCGAACACCGGGGAGCTGTTTTTT

j_gene: TRBJ1-1
abundance: NA
v_gene: TRBV29-1
d_gene: NA
len: 16
CDR3aa: CSVEPPRINANTEAFF
CDR3nt: TGCAGCGTTGAGCCCCCGCGAATTAACGCAAACACTGAAGCTTTCTTT

j_gene: TRBJ2-5
abundance: NA
v_gene: TRBV24-1
d_gene: NA
len: 15
CDR3aa: CATSDPTRGKETQYF
CDR3nt: TGTGCCACCAGTGACCCGACCAGGGGAAAAGAGACCCAGTACTTC

j_gene: TRBJ2-3
abundance: many
v_gene: TRBV10-3
d_gene: TRBD2
len: 16
CDR3aa: CAISEYSGASTDTQYF
CDR3nt: TGTGCCATCAGTGAGTATAGCGGGGCCAGCACAGATACGCAGTATTTT

j_gene: TRBJ2-7
abundance: NA
v_gene: TRBV7-9
d_gene: NA
len: 14
CDR3aa: CASSLQGTAGEQYF
CDR3nt: TGTGCCAGCAGCTTACAAGGGACAGCGGGCGAGCAGTACTTC

j_gene: TRBJ2-7
abundance: NA
v_gene: TRBV6-2/TRBV6-3
d_gene: TRBD1
len: 15
CDR3aa: CASSLLGQGGNEQYF
CDR3nt: TGTGCCAGCAGCTTACTCGGACAGGGAGGTAATGAGCAGTACTTC

j_gene: TRBJ2-3
abundance: many
v_gene: TRBV12-3/TRBV12-4
d_gene: NA
len: 12
CDR3aa: CASRGGTDTQYF
CDR3nt: TGTGCCAGCAGAGGGGGCACAGATACGCAGTATTTT

j_gene: TRBJ1-1
abundance: NA
v_gene: TRBV10-3
d_gene: NA
len: 13
CDR3aa: CAISQGPGSEAFF
CDR3nt: TGTGCCATTTCGCAGGGGCCGGGGTCTGAAGCTTTCTTT

j_gene: TRBJ1-6
abundance: few
v_gene: TRBV20-1
d_gene: NA
len: 14
CDR3aa: CSASSGKYNSPLHF
CDR3nt: TGCAGTGCTAGCTCAGGAAAGTATAATTCACCCCTCCACTTT

j_gene: TRBJ1-4
abundance: NA
v_gene: TRBV4-3
d_gene: TRBD1
len: 15
CDR3aa: CASSHTGAPNEKLFF
CDR3nt: TGCGCCAGCAGCCATACAGGGGCACCTAATGAAAAACTGTTTTTT

j_gene: TRBJ2-7
abundance: NA
v_gene: TRBV18
d_gene: TRBD1
len: 16
CDR3aa: CASSPPGTGGEKEQYF
CDR3nt: TGTGCCAGCTCACCACCGGGAACAGGGGGCGAGAAGGAGCAGTACTTC

j_gene: TRBJ2-3
abundance: NA
v_gene: TRBV5-1
d_gene: TRBD2
len: 17
CDR3aa: CASSLTLAGSSTDTQYF
CDR3nt: TGCGCCAGCAGCTTGACGCTAGCGGGTTCTAGCACAGATACGCAGTATTTT

j_gene: TRBJ2-1
abundance: NA
v_gene: TRBV9
d_gene: TRBD2
len: 15
CDR3aa: CGSSVVAGPYNEQFF
CDR3nt: TGTGGCAGCAGCGTAGTAGCGGGACCTTACAATGAGCAGTTCTTC

j_gene: TRBJ1-2
abundance: few
v_gene: TRBV28
d_gene: NA
len: 11
CDR3aa: CASSSNKGYTF
CDR3nt: TGTGCCAGCAGTTCAAATAAGGGCTACACCTTC

j_gene: TRBJ1-5
abundance: few
v_gene: TRBV6-5
d_gene: NA
len: 18
CDR3aa: CASSYSGRAQYSNQPQHF
CDR3nt: TGTGCCAGCAGTTACTCGGGGAGGGCCCAATATAGCAATCAGCCCCAGCATTTT

j_gene: TRBJ1-6
abundance: NA
v_gene: TRBV6-5
d_gene: NA
len: 17
CDR3aa: CASSYDSVSSYNSPLHF
CDR3nt: TGTGCCAGCAGTTACGACAGCGTCAGCTCCTATAATTCACCCCTCCACTTT

j_gene: TRBJ2-3
abundance: NA
v_gene: TRBV11-2
d_gene: NA
len: 16
CDR3aa: CASSLVVGMGTDTQYF
CDR3nt: TGTGCCAGCAGCTTAGTTGTGGGAATGGGCACAGATACGCAGTATTTT

j_gene: TRBJ1-2
abundance: NA
v_gene: TRBV6-1
d_gene: NA
len: 13
CDR3aa: CASSPTKFYGYTF
CDR3nt: TGTGCCAGCAGCCCGACAAAGTTCTATGGCTACACCTTC

j_gene: TRBJ2-1
abundance: few
v_gene: TRBV15
d_gene: TRBD2
len: 16
CDR3aa: CATSKHSGSSYNEQFF
CDR3nt: TGTGCCACCAGCAAACATAGCGGGAGCTCCTACAATGAGCAGTTCTTC

j_gene: TRBJ1-4
abundance: many
v_gene: TRBV7-8
d_gene: NA
len: 17
CDR3aa: CASSLARGLATNEKLFF
CDR3nt: TGTGCCAGCAGCTTGGCCCGCGGCTTAGCAACTAATGAAAAACTGTTTTTT

j_gene: TRBJ2-3
abundance: NA
v_gene: TRBV7-2
d_gene: NA
len: 16
CDR3aa: CASSLVGGGGTDTQYF
CDR3nt: TGTGCCAGCAGCTTAGTAGGAGGAGGGGGCACAGATACGCAGTATTTT

j_gene: TRBJ2-7
abundance: few
v_gene: TRBV7-9
d_gene: NA
len: 12
CDR3aa: CASTLEGSEQYF
CDR3nt: TGTGCCAGCACCCTCGAGGGTAGCGAGCAGTACTTC

j_gene: TRBJ1-2
abundance: few
v_gene: TRBV20-1
d_gene: NA
len: 13
CDR3aa: CSATETGYYGYTF
CDR3nt: TGCAGTGCTACGGAGACGGGCTACTATGGCTACACCTTC

j_gene: TRBJ1-3
abundance: few
v_gene: TRBV20-1
d_gene: NA
len: 14
CDR3aa: CSARSTVRGNTIYF
CDR3nt: TGCAGTGCTCGCTCGACAGTTCGTGGAAACACCATATATTTT

j_gene: TRBJ1-4
abundance: NA
v_gene: TRBV7-9
d_gene: NA
len: 15
CDR3aa: CASSPTPSGNEKLFF
CDR3nt: TGTGCCAGCAGCCCCACCCCGTCGGGGAATGAAAAACTGTTTTTT

j_gene: TRBJ2-1
abundance: NA
v_gene: TRBV7-6
d_gene: TRBD1
len: 17
CDR3aa: CASSKSRDRASYNEQFF
CDR3nt: TGTGCCAGCAGCAAGAGCCGGGACAGGGCCTCCTACAATGAGCAGTTCTTC

j_gene: TRBJ2-2
abundance: NA
v_gene: TRBV7-2
d_gene: TRBD1
len: 18
CDR3aa: CASSLASLGQGRTGELFF
CDR3nt: TGTGCCAGCAGCTTAGCGAGTTTAGGACAGGGACGGACCGGGGAGCTGTTTTTT

j_gene: TRBJ2-1
abundance: few
v_gene: TRBV7-2
d_gene: TRBD2
len: 17
CDR3aa: CASSLQTSAWGYNEQFF
CDR3nt: TGTGCCAGCAGCTTACAGACTAGCGCCTGGGGGTACAATGAGCAGTTCTTC

j_gene: TRBJ2-1
abundance: NA
v_gene: TRBV29-1
d_gene: NA
len: 11
CDR3aa: CSVEGLNEQFF
CDR3nt: TGCAGCGTTGAAGGGCTCAATGAGCAGTTCTTC

j_gene: TRBJ2-7
abundance: few
v_gene: TRBV7-9
d_gene: TRBD1
len: 16
CDR3aa: CASSLDDRGVRNEQYF
CDR3nt: TGTGCCAGCAGCTTGGACGACAGGGGCGTTAGGAACGAGCAGTACTTC

j_gene: TRBJ2-7
abundance: many
v_gene: TRBV4-2
d_gene: TRBD2
len: 15
CDR3aa: CASSQGLASSYEQYF
CDR3nt: TGTGCCAGCAGCCAGGGACTAGCGTCTTCCTACGAGCAGTACTTC

j_gene: TRBJ2-1
abundance: NA
v_gene: TRBV20-1
d_gene: NA
len: 15
CDR3aa: CSARSSRDWTNEQFF
CDR3nt: TGCAGTGCTAGGAGTAGTAGGGACTGGACCAACGAGCAGTTCTTC

j_gene: TRBJ2-1
abundance: NA
v_gene: TRBV28
d_gene: NA
len: 15
CDR3aa: CASSSRWGSRREQFF
CDR3nt: TGTGCCAGCAGTTCTCGCTGGGGTTCGCGACGTGAGCAGTTCTTC

j_gene: TRBJ2-7
abundance: NA
v_gene: TRBV4-3
d_gene: TRBD1
len: 17
CDR3aa: CASSQGYLQGAAYEQYF
CDR3nt: TGCGCCAGCAGCCAAGGCTACCTTCAGGGGGCTGCCTACGAGCAGTACTTC

j_gene: TRBJ1-5
abundance: few
v_gene: TRBV6-2/TRBV6-3
d_gene: NA
len: 13
CDR3aa: CASSWGGEQPQHF
CDR3nt: TGTGCCAGCAGTTGGGGTGGTGAGCAGCCCCAGCATTTT

j_gene: TRBJ2-7
abundance: few
v_gene: TRBV20-1
d_gene: TRBD2
len: 14
CDR3aa: CSATGLAGGYEQYF
CDR3nt: TGCAGTGCCACCGGACTAGCGGGAGGGTACGAGCAGTACTTC

j_gene: TRBJ1-1
abundance: NA
v_gene: TRBV10-3
d_gene: NA
len: 16
CDR3aa: CAISERGAILNTEAFF
CDR3nt: TGTGCCATCAGTGAGAGGGGGGCTATTCTGAACACTGAAGCTTTCTTT